These T cell receptor beta chains were read from a single sample in a study of Ad26.COV2.S vaccination and SARS-CoV-2 variants. Sequencing was performed with immunoSEQ multiplex PCR; in TCRdb, only in-frame clones are kept and a portion is missing. The top ten hold just over 2.5% of the sample, which has 400,000 to 500,000 clones, 89% seen once. The source material was peripheral blood, sampled in a trial of Ad26.COV2.S vaccine versus placebo. These receptors were obtained from a person between 18 and 60 years old who received the Ad26.COV2.S COVID-19 vaccine or a placebo. Each CDR3 is given with its conserved first and last residue. The order of the fields is clone size, J gene, V gene, D gene, CDR3 protein, CDR3 DNA. A D gene is named only where the DNA matches it firmly. Size is stated for part of the rows, as once, few or many counts, or as a class when the clone is expanded.

>NA|TRBJ2-7|TRBV30|NA
CAWTYPGYGQVSYEQYF
TGTGCCTGGACCTACCCGGGTTACGGCCAAGTGTCCTACGAGCAGTACTTC
>NA|TRBJ1-2|TRBV6-5|NA
CASIGGYDYGYTF
TGTGCCAGCATTGGCGGGTACGACTATGGCTACACCTTC
>NA|TRBJ1-3|TRBV30|NA
CAWSGGHLSGNTIYF
TGTGCCTGGAGTGGAGGGCACCTCTCTGGAAACACCATATATTTT
>once|TRBJ2-5|TRBV4-2|NA
CASSRMGRPGQETQYF
TGTGCCAGCAGCCGAATGGGGAGGCCGGGGCAAGAGACCCAGTACTTC
>once|TRBJ1-1|TRBV2|TRBD1
CASSGTEGNTEAFF
TGTGCCAGCAGCGGGACAGAGGGGAACACTGAAGCTTTCTTT
>NA|TRBJ2-5|TRBV15|NA
CATSREGVVETQYF
TGTGCCACCAGCAGAGAAGGGGTCGTAGAGACCCAGTACTTC
>NA|TRBJ2-3|TRBV5-5|NA
CASISTLEGGVYTDTQYF
TGTGCCAGCATCTCCACCCTAGAGGGGGGGGTATACACAGATACGCAGTATTTT
>NA|TRBJ1-2|TRBV19|NA
CASSSQVKGGYTF
TGTGCCAGTAGTTCCCAAGTAAAGGGGGGCTACACCTTC
>NA|TRBJ1-2|TRBV5-1|TRBD1
CASSVGAGTADGYTF
TGCGCCAGCAGCGTGGGAGCTGGGACAGCAGATGGCTACACCTTC
>few|TRBJ1-2|TRBV7-2|NA
CASSLPSGSNYGYTF
TGTGCCAGCAGCTTACCATCCGGGTCTAACTATGGCTACACCTTC
>NA|TRBJ1-2|TRBV10-3|NA
CAISETGVYGYTF
TGTGCCATCAGTGAGACGGGAGTCTATGGCTACACCTTC
>NA|TRBJ1-1|TRBV5-4|NA
CASSFDGTEAFF
TGTGCCAGCAGCTTTGATGGGACTGAAGCTTTCTTT
>NA|TRBJ1-1|TRBV11-3|NA
CASSRPVVSRLHTEAFF
TGTGCCAGCAGCCGTCCGGTGGTATCACGGCTACACACTGAAGCTTTCTTT
>once|TRBJ1-6|TRBV7-2|NA
CASSPGTFSYNSPLHF
TGTGCCAGCAGTCCAGGGACATTCTCCTATAATTCACCCCTCCACTTT
>NA|TRBJ2-7|TRBV19|NA
CASSIDLPYEQYF
TGTGCCAGTAGTATAGATCTCCCCTACGAGCAGTACTTC
>once|TRBJ2-1|TRBV6-2/TRBV6-3|NA
CASSYLAKTLSYNEQFF
TGTGCCAGCAGTTACCTCGCCAAAACCCTATCCTACAATGAGCAGTTCTTC
>NA|TRBJ2-5|TRBV18|NA
CASSPVHHPDLQETQYF
TGTGCCAGCTCACCGGTGCACCATCCGGATTTACAAGAGACCCAGTACTTC
>few|TRBJ1-2|TRBV27|NA
CASSARRLTWGYTF
TGTGCCAGCAGTGCTCGGCGGCTGACTTGGGGCTACACCTTC
>NA|TRBJ1-3|TRBV6-5|NA
CASSYGGGTSGNTIYF
TGTGCCAGCAGTTACGGGGGGGGGACCTCTGGAAACACCATATATTTT
>NA|TRBJ2-3|TRBV7-3|TRBD2
CASSLRRAGAPPDTQYF
TGTGCCAGCAGCTTAAGACGGGCGGGAGCCCCCCCGGATACGCAGTATTTT
>NA|TRBJ1-4|TRBV7-8|TRBD1
CASSWDRGDNEKLFF
TGTGCCAGCAGCTGGGACAGGGGTGATAATGAAAAACTGTTTTTT